This T cell receptor (beta chain) was identified during a study of T cell responses to AZD1222 COVID-19 vaccine. The table came from immunoSEQ multiplex PCR; TCRdb's copy has only in-frame clones and leaves some out. Among around 100,000 clones listed, around 90% were seen once. Whole-study results and caveats: Donors in the cohort were predominantly white British and more often female, and clonal diversity was possibly underestimated.

CDR1 is LNHDA, CDR2 SQIVND, per germline (reference sequence). V gave up 10 bases and J gave up 9 bases, with 16 bases separating them. The length of the CDR3 is 13 residues. A remark on this clone: The antigen is undetermined.

The sequence was obtained from an adult in good health. The sample here was peripheral blood, taken on day 0 of AZD1222 vaccination. The chain has TRBV19 and TRBJ1-6; perhaps TRBD1 as D (5 bases). Written as DNA, the CDR3 is TGTGCCACCAATCCGGGACCTCGTTCACCCCTCCACTTT. As protein: CATNPGPRSPLHF.